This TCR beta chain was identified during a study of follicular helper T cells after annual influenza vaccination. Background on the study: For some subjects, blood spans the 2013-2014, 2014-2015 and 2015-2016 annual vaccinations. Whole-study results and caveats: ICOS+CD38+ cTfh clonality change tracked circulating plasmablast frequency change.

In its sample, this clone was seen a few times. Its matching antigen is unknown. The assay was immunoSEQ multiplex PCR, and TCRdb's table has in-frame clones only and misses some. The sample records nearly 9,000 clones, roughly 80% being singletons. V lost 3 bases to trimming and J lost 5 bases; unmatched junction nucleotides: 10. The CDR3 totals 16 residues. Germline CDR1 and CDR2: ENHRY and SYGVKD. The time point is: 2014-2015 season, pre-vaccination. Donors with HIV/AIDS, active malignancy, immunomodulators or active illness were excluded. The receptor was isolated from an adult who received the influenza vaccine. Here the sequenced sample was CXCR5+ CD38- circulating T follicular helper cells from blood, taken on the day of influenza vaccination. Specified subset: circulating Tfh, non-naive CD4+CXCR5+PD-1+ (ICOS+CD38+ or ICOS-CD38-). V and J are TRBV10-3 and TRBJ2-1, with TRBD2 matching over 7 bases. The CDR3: CAISDGASGANNEQFF. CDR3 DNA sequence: TGTGCCATCAGTGATGGGGCCAGCGGGGCCAACAATGAGCAGTTCTTC.